A selection of T cell receptor beta chains follows, all from one sample in a study of T-cell reconstitution after alpha-beta-depleted transplantation in children. One entry per CDR3 protein results from TCRdb running MiXCR on the PCR reads. The repertoire holds hundreds of thousands of distinct CDR3 sequences, with roughly 17% as singletons. The sequencing used PBMCs from the stem cell graft donor, collected from the stem cell graft. All receptors come from a human donor who donated a stem cell graft to a child with acute myeloid leukemia. CDR3s include the opening cysteine and the closing phenylalanine or tryptophan. The D gene is left open where the match is weak. The size of a clone is reported for some rows only, either as once, few or many, or as a class for expanded clones.

size | J | D | V | CDR3 | DNA
many | TRBJ2-6 | NA | TRBV20-1 | CSARGRGSGANVLTF | TGCAGTGCTAGGGGCAGGGGATCCGGGGCCAACGTCCTGACTTTC
few | TRBJ2-3 | TRBD2 | TRBV20-1 | CSASVAGTGRGADTQYF | TGCAGTGCTAGCGTGGCGGGAACAGGGCGGGGGGCAGATACGCAGTATTTT
NA | TRBJ2-5 | NA | TRBV25-1 | CASSEETQETQYF | TGTGCCAGCAGTGAAGAGACGCAAGAGACCCAGTACTTC
NA | TRBJ2-3 | TRBD2 | TRBV20-1 | CCASARLAGAITDTQYF | TGCTGTGCTAGTGCCCGACTAGCGGGGGCCATTACAGATACGCAGTATTTT
NA | TRBJ2-1 | TRBD2 | TRBV7-6 | CASSLVRASGVNEQFF | TGTGCCAGCAGCTTAGTTAGGGCTAGCGGGGTCAATGAGCAGTTCTTC
many | TRBJ1-2 | NA | TRBV12-3/TRBV12-4 | CASTLGVNYGYTF | TGTGCCAGCACCCTTGGGGTAAACTATGGCTACACCTTC
many | TRBJ2-7 | TRBD1 | TRBV6-5 | CASSYSGPGTGFYEQYF | TGTGCCAGCAGTTACTCGGGACCCGGGACAGGATTCTACGAGCAGTACTTC
NA | TRBJ1-2 | NA | TRBV18 | CASSPQRGDGYTF | TGTGCCAGCTCACCACAAAGGGGAGACGGCTACACCTTC
NA | TRBJ2-7 | TRBD1 | TRBV7-2 | CASSLTAGQAPYEQYF | TGTGCCAGCAGTTTGACCGCCGGACAGGCCCCCTACGAGCAGTACTTC
few | TRBJ2-7 | NA | TRBV15 | CATSPRQASYEQYF | TGTGCCACCAGCCCCCGACAGGCCTCCTACGAGCAGTACTTC
few | TRBJ1-2 | TRBD1 | TRBV7-9 | CASSLVPGQGKDGYTF | TGTGCCAGCAGCTTAGTCCCGGGACAGGGAAAAGATGGCTACACCTTC
few | TRBJ2-7 | NA | TRBV29-1 | CSVEIPPYEQYF | TGCAGCGTTGAGATCCCCCCCTACGAGCAGTACTTC
few | TRBJ1-3 | NA | TRBV12-3/TRBV12-4 | CASTLWETRNTIYF | TGTGCCAGCACCCTTTGGGAGACGAGGAACACCATATATTTT
NA | TRBJ2-3 | NA | TRBV24-1 | CATSDLDRNPDTQYF | TGTGCCACCAGTGATTTAGACCGGAATCCAGATACGCAGTATTTT
many | TRBJ2-1 | NA | TRBV6-2/TRBV6-3 | CASSQAARGEQFF | TGTGCCAGCAGTCAGGCGGCCCGAGGTGAGCAGTTCTTC
many | TRBJ1-1 | TRBD1 | TRBV20-1 | CSAPLTGVNTEAFF | TGCAGTGCTCCCTTGACAGGGGTCAACACTGAAGCTTTCTTT
few | TRBJ2-3 | TRBD1 | TRBV9 | CASSPRWTGSADTQYF | TGTGCCAGCAGCCCCCGATGGACAGGGTCGGCAGATACGCAGTATTTT
NA | TRBJ1-4 | NA | TRBV7-2 | CASSLESGFGEKLFF | TGTGCCAGCAGCTTAGAATCAGGGTTTGGGGAAAAACTGTTTTTT
many | TRBJ2-3 | NA | TRBV20-1 | CSARERASTDTQYF | TGCAGTGCTAGGGAGCGCGCTAGCACAGATACGCAGTATTTT
few | TRBJ1-1 | NA | TRBV5-1 | CASRYLTDSMNTEAFF | TGCGCCAGCAGATATTTAACGGACAGCATGAACACTGAAGCTTTCTTT
many | TRBJ2-1 | NA | TRBV5-6 | CASSFGSVSLEFF | TGTGCCAGCAGCTTTGGGTCTGTGTCTCTCGAGTTCTTC
many | TRBJ1-1 | NA | TRBV20-1 | CSARMDSDTEAFF | TGCAGTGCTAGAATGGATTCGGACACTGAAGCTTTCTTT
NA | TRBJ1-5 | NA | TRBV7-8 | CASSPDRGDQPQHF | TGTGCCAGCAGCCCCGACAGAGGCGATCAGCCCCAGCATTTT
NA | TRBJ1-5 | TRBD1 | TRBV20-1 | CSARDRGQGIAQPQHF | TGCAGTGCTAGAGACCGCGGACAGGGTATCGCTCAGCCCCAGCATTTT
NA | TRBJ2-1 | TRBD2 | TRBV5-1 | CASSSSGADYNEQFF | TGCGCCAGCAGCAGTAGCGGGGCAGATTACAATGAGCAGTTCTTC
few | TRBJ2-3 | TRBD1 | TRBV12-3/TRBV12-4 | CASTSEGTGGPDTQYF | TGTGCCAGCACTTCAGAAGGGACAGGGGGGCCAGATACGCAGTATTTT
NA | TRBJ2-5 | NA | TRBV7-8 | CASSLGVERLEETQYF | TGTGCCAGCAGCTTAGGTGTCGAAAGGTTGGAAGAGACCCAGTACTTC
many | TRBJ1-1 | NA | TRBV27 | CASSLGYAGEAFF | TGTGCCAGCAGTTTGGGTTACGCCGGTGAAGCTTTCTTT
NA | TRBJ1-2 | NA | TRBV7-9 | CASSSIKGTNYGYTF | TGTGCCAGCAGCTCGATTAAGGGTACCAACTATGGCTACACCTTC
NA | TRBJ2-2 | NA | TRBV2 | CASSEIHTGELFF | TGTGCCAGCAGTGAGATCCACACCGGGGAGCTGTTTTTT
many | TRBJ2-7 | NA | TRBV12-3/TRBV12-4 | CASSQNGGLQNF | TGTGCCAGCAGTCAAAACGGGGGCCTCCAGAACTTC
many | TRBJ2-1 | TRBD2 | TRBV6-1 | CASTDRRLAGYDEQFF | TGTGCCAGCACCGATAGGCGACTAGCGGGGTATGATGAGCAGTTCTTC
few | TRBJ1-4 | NA | TRBV4-3 | CASSQENRQTTYEKLFF | TGCGCCAGCAGCCAAGAGAACAGGCAGACGACCTACGAAAAACTGTTTTTT
many | TRBJ1-1 | NA | TRBV20-1 | CSARDLPGDTEAFF | TGCAGTGCTAGAGATCTCCCAGGGGACACTGAAGCTTTCTTT
many | TRBJ1-2 | TRBD1 | TRBV25-1 | CASSERDRFNQVLGYTF | TGTGCCAGCAGTGAACGGGACAGGTTTAATCAGGTTCTCGGCTACACCTTC
NA | TRBJ2-7 | NA | TRBV6-2/TRBV6-3 | CASSYSGGRYEQYF | TGTGCCAGCAGTTACTCCGGGGGCCGGTACGAGCAGTACTTC
NA | TRBJ1-5 | NA | TRBV12-3/TRBV12-4 | CASITPGLQGWPQHF | TGTGCCAGCATCACCCCGGGACTACAAGGTTGGCCCCAGCATTTT
NA | TRBJ1-1 | TRBD1 | TRBV20-1 | CSARAYRGNTEAFF | TGCAGTGCTAGAGCCTACAGGGGGAACACTGAAGCTTTCTTT
few | TRBJ1-1 | NA | TRBV7-2 | CASSRILNTEAFF | TGTGCCAGCAGCCGCATCCTTAACACTGAAGCTTTCTTT
many | TRBJ1-5 | NA | TRBV20-1 | CSARGLFSNQPQHF | TGCAGTGCTAGAGGACTGTTTAGCAATCAGCCCCAGCATTTT
NA | TRBJ1-5 | NA | TRBV4-2 | CASSPRDTNPKGPQHF | TGTGCCAGCAGCCCCCGGGACACCAACCCGAAGGGTCCCCAGCATTTT
few | TRBJ2-5 | NA | TRBV12-3/TRBV12-4 | CASSKRSWEETQYF | TGTGCCAGCAGTAAGAGGAGTTGGGAAGAGACCCAGTACTTC
few | TRBJ2-1 | TRBD2 | TRBV7-6 | CASSFSSSGGASEQFF | TGTGCCAGCAGCTTCTCCTCTAGCGGGGGGGCCTCTGAGCAGTTCTTC
NA | TRBJ2-1 | NA | TRBV7-2 | CASSRGPGNAYNGQFF | TGTGCCAGCAGCCGAGGGCCGGGGAACGCCTACAATGGGCAGTTCTTC
few | TRBJ1-5 | NA | TRBV5-1 | CASSLDGFQQPQHF | TGCGCCAGCAGCTTGGACGGCTTCCAGCAGCCCCAGCATTTT
many | TRBJ2-3 | TRBD2 | TRBV12-3/TRBV12-4 | CASSLAGGHNTDTQYF | TGTGCCAGCAGCTTAGCGGGGGGGCATAACACAGATACGCAGTATTTT
NA | TRBJ1-2 | NA | TRBV7-2 | CASSGRFNYGYTF | TGTGCCAGCAGCGGGCGGTTCAACTATGGCTACACCTTC
few | TRBJ1-2 | NA | TRBV27 | CASSLQGGGYTF | TGTGCCAGCAGTTTACAAGGCGGCGGCTACACCTTC
many | TRBJ2-2 | TRBD1 | TRBV29-1 | CSVQGYTGELFF | TGCAGCGTACAGGGGTACACCGGGGAGCTGTTTTTT
few | TRBJ2-3 | NA | TRBV6-1 | CASTSDGTDTQYF | TGTGCCAGCACCTCGGACGGCACAGATACGCAGTATTTT
few | TRBJ1-5 | NA | TRBV12-3/TRBV12-4 | CASSPSGESQPQHF | TGTGCCAGCAGCCCCTCAGGGGAAAGTCAGCCCCAGCATTTT
NA | TRBJ2-2 | NA | TRBV12-5 | CASGPRGRGRQLFF | TGTGCTAGTGGTCCGCGCGGACGGGGCCGGCAGCTGTTTTTT
many | TRBJ2-7 | NA | TRBV6-5 | CASSYPNPAFYEQYF | TGTGCCAGCAGTTACCCTAATCCCGCCTTCTACGAGCAGTACTTC
NA | TRBJ1-5 | NA | TRBV6-5 | CASSYSSGEGHYSNQPQHF | TGTGCCAGCAGTTACTCGAGTGGGGAGGGCCACTATAGCAATCAGCCCCAGCATTTT
NA | TRBJ2-5 | NA | TRBV20-1 | CSAREWVAEETQYF | TGCAGTGCTAGAGAATGGGTGGCAGAAGAGACCCAGTACTTC